These T cell receptor beta chains were read from a single sample in a study of identical twins. TCRdb ran MiXCR on the 5' RACE reads and lists one entry per CDR3 protein. The table shows hundreds of thousands of distinct CDR3 sequences, with around 6.1% occurring only once. Sequenced input: naive T cells sorted from blood. These receptors all stem from a man in his late teens or twenties in good health. CDR3s include the opening cysteine and the closing phenylalanine or tryptophan. D genes are given only for firm matches. For some rows the clone size is stated as once, few or many, or as a class when expanded; others skip it.

clone size,J gene,D gene,V gene,CDR3 protein,CDR3 DNA
-,TRBJ2-1,-,TRBV6-1,CASRLGTTSSYNEQFF,TGTGCCAGCAGGCTCGGGACAACTAGCTCCTACAATGAGCAGTTCTTC
many,TRBJ2-3,-,TRBV7-2,CASSFQGPSTDTQYF,TGTGCCAGCAGCTTCCAGGGCCCTAGCACAGATACGCAGTATTTT
many,TRBJ2-1,-,TRBV6-2/TRBV6-3,CASSSLAVNEQFF,TGTGCCAGCAGTTCTTTGGCGGTAAATGAGCAGTTCTTC
-,TRBJ1-2,TRBD1,TRBV6-5,CASSYTGEVGGYTF,TGTGCCAGCAGTTACACAGGGGAGGTTGGGGGCTACACCTTC
many,TRBJ2-3,TRBD2,TRBV9,CASSADVSGSTDTQYF,TGTGCCAGCAGCGCTGACGTTAGCGGGAGCACAGATACGCAGTATTTT
many,TRBJ2-7,-,TRBV6-1,CASSQTGSYEQYF,TGTGCCAGCAGTCAAACCGGGAGCTACGAGCAGTACTTC
many,TRBJ2-7,TRBD2,TRBV4-3,CASSQDRASGTEQYF,TGCGCCAGCAGCCAAGATAGAGCTAGCGGGACAGAGCAGTACTTC
-,TRBJ2-7,-,TRBV6-1,CASTQTESTYEQYF,TGTGCCAGCACCCAGACGGAATCGACCTACGAGCAGTACTTC
many,TRBJ2-3,-,TRBV20-1,CSGKLAPSPTDTQYF,TGCAGTGGCAAATTAGCTCCTAGCCCCACAGATACGCAGTATTTT
few,TRBJ1-1,TRBD1,TRBV6-1,CASSQQGRTEAFF,TGTGCCAGCAGTCAACAGGGGCGGACTGAAGCTTTCTTT
many,TRBJ1-1,-,TRBV7-2,CASSTQARNTEAFF,TGTGCCAGCAGCACGCAGGCCCGTAACACTGAAGCTTTCTTT
many,TRBJ2-5,-,TRBV18,CASSPEEETQYF,TGTGCCAGCTCACCAGAAGAAGAGACCCAGTACTTC
many,TRBJ1-5,TRBD1,TRBV12-3/TRBV12-4,CASSPRDRGVGNQPQHF,TGTGCCAGCAGCCCACGGGACAGGGGTGTGGGCAATCAGCCCCAGCATTTT
few,TRBJ1-2,-,TRBV7-3,CASSPDAGPNYGYTF,TGTGCCAGCAGCCCAGACGCGGGGCCTAACTATGGCTACACCTTC
-,TRBJ2-1,TRBD2,TRBV30,CALQLAGAANEQFF,TGTGCCTTACAACTAGCGGGAGCGGCCAATGAGCAGTTCTTC
many,TRBJ2-1,TRBD2,TRBV27,CASSSGTSLHEQFF,TGTGCCAGCAGTTCCGGGACTAGCCTACATGAGCAGTTCTTC
-,TRBJ2-6,-,TRBV29-1,CSTAESGANVLTF,TGCAGCACTGCAGAGTCTGGGGCCAACGTCCTGACTTTC
-,TRBJ2-7,TRBD2,TRBV7-6,CASSSTPTSGSNEQYF,TGTGCCAGCAGCTCGACCCCGACTAGCGGGAGCAACGAGCAGTACTTC
many,TRBJ2-7,TRBD2,TRBV20-1,CSARKSGRAVEQYF,TGCAGTGCTAGAAAATCCGGGAGGGCCGTCGAGCAGTACTTC
few,TRBJ1-4,-,TRBV12-3/TRBV12-4,CASSPTEWASNEKLFF,TGTGCCAGCAGCCCGACAGAGTGGGCATCTAATGAAAAACTGTTTTTT
many,TRBJ2-7,-,TRBV3-1,CASSGAGEQYF,TGTGCCAGCAGCGGGGCGGGCGAGCAGTACTTC
few,TRBJ2-2,TRBD1,TRBV29-1,CSVERRGGTGGTGELFF,TGCAGCGTTGAGAGGAGGGGAGGTACAGGGGGGACCGGGGAGCTGTTTTTT
many,TRBJ1-4,-,TRBV20-1,CSARDQSGEKLFF,TGCAGTGCTAGAGATCAGTCAGGTGAAAAACTGTTTTTT
many,TRBJ2-1,-,TRBV20-1,CSARDMDNSFSYNEQFF,TGCAGTGCTAGAGATATGGATAACAGCTTTTCCTACAATGAGCAGTTCTTC
-,TRBJ2-3,TRBD1,TRBV11-2,CASSARQGRDTQYF,TGTGCCAGCAGCGCAAGACAGGGGAGAGATACGCAGTATTTT
-,TRBJ1-5,-,TRBV19,CASTPQGGQPQHF,TGTGCCAGTACTCCACAGGGAGGTCAGCCCCAGCATTTT
many,TRBJ2-2,-,TRBV4-3,CASSPSSFEANTGELFF,TGCGCCAGCAGCCCATCTTCGTTTGAAGCGAACACCGGGGAGCTGTTTTTT
many,TRBJ2-7,-,TRBV5-6,CASSLGWGGPGSEQYF,TGTGCCAGCAGCTTGGGGTGGGGCGGCCCAGGGAGCGAGCAGTACTTC
few,TRBJ2-5,-,TRBV12-3/TRBV12-4,CASSLFGVKETQYF,TGTGCCAGCAGTTTGTTTGGGGTCAAAGAGACCCAGTACTTC
many,TRBJ2-2,TRBD1,TRBV2,CASSDRDRSNTGELFF,TGTGCCAGCAGTGACCGGGACAGATCGAACACCGGGGAGCTGTTTTTT